The 15 T cell receptor beta chains below all came from one sample that was sequenced in a study of cytomegalovirus exposure and HLA in healthy donors (dated by TCRdb to about 2017). Library generation was performed with the immunoSEQ multiplex PCR assay. For the multiplex PCR, a mixture combining 60 forward primers for TCR Vbeta segments and 13 reverse primers for TCR Jbeta segments was used. Drawn from immuneACCESS, this table holds only the in-frame rearrangements with V and J called that TCRdb kept. Clones are partly lost; checked studies trace under half to an unresolved V gene and leave the rest unexplained. Within this sample are approximately 160,000 clones, with roughly 84% of them counted one time only. The ten most abundant clones make up around 0.37% of the sample. Sequenced: PBMCs. The receptors come from a boy between 2 and 15 years old in good health and CMV-seronegative.

The V gene is TRBV10-1, the J gene TRBJ2-7, with 7 bases lining up with TRBD1. The germline CDR1 and CDR2 sequences are WNHNN and SYGVQD (reference sequence). The CDR3 runs 14 residues. The J segment lost 3 bases and the V segment lost 0 bases, leaving 2 bases of the junction unmatched. The CDR3 DNA reads TGCGCCAGCAGTGAGTCAGGGGGCGGCTACGAGCAGTACTTC. Translating it yields CASSESGGGYEQYF.

The gene calls are TRBV9 and TRBJ2-1; D might be TRBD1 (6 bases). CDR3 size: 15 residues. CDR1 and CDR2 (germline): SGDLS, YYNGEE. V lost 0 bases to trimming and J lost 2 bases, with 9 bases between them. This CDR3 reads CASSVVQGPYNEQFF. CDR3 DNA: TGTGCCAGCAGCGTAGTACAGGGCCCCTACAATGAGCAGTTCTTC.

This clone was recorded once. The same CDR3 can be traced to other DNA sequences in this sample. The V call is TRBV5-1, the J call TRBJ2-3; 7 bases fit TRBD1. V lost 4 bases, J lost 1 base, and 3 bases stayed unmatched. CDR3 length: 14 amino acids. Germline CDR1 and CDR2: SGHRS and YFSETQ. Here the CDR3 reads CASSPGGGTDTQYF. In DNA form, the CDR3 reads TGCGCCAGCAGCCCAGGGGGTGGCACAGATACGCAGTATTTT.

The CDR3 sequence: CASRPNRAGELFF. The CDR3 nucleotides read TGTGCCAGCAGACCCAACAGGGCCGGGGAGCTGTTTTTT. This chain links TRBV6-5 with TRBJ2-2; tentative D call: TRBD1 (6 bases). In germline, CDR1 is MNHEY, CDR2 SVGAGI. Trimming stripped 6 bases from V and 6 bases from J, with 11 bases between. The CDR3 covers 13 residues.

V is TRBV5-4 and J is TRBJ2-3; TRBD2 matches at 12 bases. CDR1 is SGHNT, CDR2 YYREEE, per germline (reference sequence). Germline trimming cut 4 bases from V and 2 bases from J; bases unmatched to any gene: 5. CDR3 length: 16 amino acids. CDR3 nucleotide sequence: TGTGCCAGCAGCCCTGGGACTAGCGGGCCCACAGATACGCAGTATTTT. Translated: CASSPGTSGPTDTQYF.

The chain is built from TRBV10-3 and TRBJ1-1; TRBD1 agrees at 10 bases. Trimming at V came to 10 bases and at J to 1 base, leaving 12 bases not matched to a gene. The CDR3 consists of 16 residues. Germline V gene sequence: CDR1 ENHRY, CDR2 SYGVKD. CDR3 region: CATSNGRDRGNTEAFF. In DNA, the CDR3 is TGTGCCACCTCCAATGGGCGGGACAGGGGGAACACTGAAGCTTTCTTT.

Written as DNA, the CDR3 is TGCGCCAGCAGCCGCTTGGTTATTGGGGGCGCAATGCCTGAAGCTTTCTTT. It is translated as CASSRLVIGGAMPEAFF. The chain carries TRBV5-1 and TRBJ1-1; D is possibly TRBD1 (6 bases). The CDR3 is 17 amino acids. From germline, CDR1 is SGHRS and CDR2 YFSETQ. V dropped 4 bases and J dropped 6 bases, with 25 bases sitting between them.

The chain combines TRBV10-3 with TRBJ1-2; 9 bases line up with TRBD1. With 10 bases clipped from V and 4 bases from J, the junction kept 7 bases outside the gene matches. The germline CDR1 and CDR2 sequences are ENHRY and SYGVKD. The CDR3 is 13 amino acids. The CDR3 loop reads CATRDRETYGYTF. The CDR3 DNA is TGTGCCACCCGGGACAGGGAAACCTATGGCTACACCTTC.

The rearrangement links TRBV6-1 to TRBJ1-1; 9 positions agree with TRBD1. There are 14 residues in the CDR3. J lost 4 bases, V lost 3 bases, and 3 bases had no gene match. CDR1 MNHNS and CDR2 SASEGT come from the germline V gene. The CDR3 DNA reads as TGTGCCAGCAGTGAGGGACAGGGTCGCACTGAAGCTTTCTTT. As protein: CASSEGQGRTEAFF.

For the CDR3, the DNA is TGCGCCAGCAGTGAGCCAGGGTCGACCGGGGAGCTGTTTTTT. Its translation: CASSEPGSTGELFF. V is TRBV10-1 and J is TRBJ2-2; D is perhaps TRBD1 (5 bases). Germline loops: CDR1 WNHNN, CDR2 SYGVQD (reference sequence). Trimming took off 2 bases at V and 5 bases at J, with 9 bases between the two ends. The CDR3 has 14 residues.

The gene calls are TRBV4-1 and TRBJ2-2; 7 nucleotides agree with TRBD1. The CDR3 loop spans 15 amino acids. Trimming removed 4 bases from V and 5 bases from J; junction bases left unmatched: 7. Looked up from germline, CDR1 is MGHRA and CDR2 is YSYEKL. The CDR3 nucleotides are TGCGCCAGCAGCCCAGACAGGGTGGTTACCGGGGAGCTGTTTTTT. Its protein product is CASSPDRVVTGELFF.

This chain connects TRBV7-8 to TRBJ2-3, with 7 bases lining up with TRBD2. CDR3 length: 18 residues. From germline, CDR1 is SGHVS and CDR2 FQNEAQ. Trimming cost V 7 bases and J 2 bases; bases outside gene matches: 18. The CDR3 sequence is CASTPRLAGGVDTDTQYF. CDR3 sequence (DNA): TGTGCCAGCACCCCCCGATTAGCGGGTGGTGTCGACACAGATACGCAGTATTTT.

The CDR3 region has the DNA TGCGCCAGCAGCTTCGGGACTAGCGGCGCAGATACGCAGTATTTT. Protein: CASSFGTSGADTQYF. The chain employs TRBV5-1 and TRBJ2-3, with 11 bases identical to TRBD2. The germline V gene encodes CDR1 SGHRS and CDR2 YFSETQ. CDR3 length: 15 amino acids. Germline trimming cut 2 bases from V and 4 bases from J; bases unmatched to any gene: 3.

V usage is TRBV19 and J usage is TRBJ2-1; 14 bases are a match to TRBD2. The germline V gene encodes CDR1 LNHDA and CDR2 SQIVND (reference sequence). The junction had 16 bases not matched to a gene; V was cut back by 3 bases and J by 3 bases. This CDR3 is 21 amino acids long. The CDR3 spells CASSMTMPRSGTSGSYNEQFF. CDR3 DNA: TGTGCCAGTAGTATGACTATGCCCCGATCTGGGACTAGCGGGAGCTACAATGAGCAGTTCTTC. The whole variable domain, remainder taken from reference TRBV19 and TRBJ2-1, is DGGITQSPKYLFRKEGQNVTLSCEQNLNHDAMYWYRQDPGQGLRLIYYSQIVNDFQKGDIAEGYSVSREKKESFPLTVTSAQKNPTAFYLCASSMTMPRSGTSGSYNEQFFGPGTRLTVL.

The V and J genes are TRBV28 and TRBJ2-1, with TRBD2 identical over 9 bases. V trimming: 3 bases; J trimming: 4 bases; junction bases outside the gene matches: 10. Looked up from germline, CDR1 is MDHEN and CDR2 is SYDVKM. The CDR3 is 17 amino acids. In DNA form, the CDR3 reads TGTGCCAGCAGTTTCTCCCTGGGCGGGAGGGCTTACAATGAGCAGTTCTTC. This gives the protein CASSFSLGGRAYNEQFF. The full variable domain, its missing parts supplied by reference TRBV28 and TRBJ2-1, is DVKVTQSSRYLVKRTGEKVFLECVQDMDHENMFWYRQDPGLGLRLIYFSYDVKMKEKGDIPEGYSVSREKKERFSLILESASTNQTSMYLCASSFSLGGRAYNEQFFGPGTRLTVL.